A single T cell receptor beta chain is shown here with its context. Assay used: immunoSEQ multiplex PCR; TCRdb lists only in-frame clones, some missing. The sample lists under 120,000 clones; approximately 90% were seen once. The CDR3 is made up of 16 amino acids. Germline CDR1 is LNHNV and CDR2 is YYDKDF (reference sequence). V dropped 7 bases and J dropped 4 bases, with 17 bases sitting between them. These data originate in a study of T cell changes during pregnancy in multiple sclerosis. The starting material was peripheral blood, obtained after pregnancy. The sequence came from a female donor with multiple sclerosis, enrolled in a pregnancy study. The chain carries TRBV15 and TRBJ2-6; D not certain. The CDR3 nucleotides are TGTGCCACCAACTCCGCGGTTGGTACCGGGGCCAACGTCCTGACTTTC. This encodes CATNSAVGTGANVLTF.